Each of the 28 T cell receptor beta chains below was sequenced from the same sample in a study of shared clonotypes between healthy human individuals. Only in-frame clones appear in the TCRdb table, and some are missing; sequencing was by immunoSEQ multiplex PCR. The sample gives roughly 850,000 clones, about 96% of which show up once; under 0.3% is in the top ten. CD45RO-negative, CCR7-positively selected cells formed the naive CD8 fraction, excluding terminally differentiated effector memory CD45RA+ cells. Sequenced: naive CD8+ T cells sorted from blood. Receptor source: a man aged 25 to 40 in good health.

CDR3 sequence: CASSQGTAYEQYF. CDR3 bases: TGTGCCAGCAGCCAAGGGACAGCCTACGAGCAGTACTTC. The chain combines TRBV11-3 with TRBJ2-7, with TRBD1 matching over 7 bases. With 5 bases clipped from V and 2 bases from J, the junction kept 3 bases outside the gene matches. Germline V CDR1 and CDR2: SGHNT, YENEEA. CDR3 length: 13 amino acids. Full variable domain (rest looked up from reference TRBV11-3 and TRBJ2-7): EAGVVQSPRYKIIEKKQPVAFWCNPISGHNTLYWYLQNLGQGPELLIRYENEEAVDDSQLPKDRFSAERLKGVDSTLKIQPAELGDSAVYLCASSQGTAYEQYFGPGTRLTVT.

V gene TRBV5-4 combines with J gene TRBJ2-7, with TRBD2 matching over 9 bases. CDR3 length equals 16 residues. V lost 0 bases and J lost 1; bases outside the gene matches: 5. Germline CDR1 and CDR2: SGHNT and YYREEE (reference sequence). The CDR3 protein is CASSLDPSGASYEQYF. The CDR3, as DNA: TGTGCCAGCAGCTTGGACCCTAGCGGGGCATCCTACGAGCAGTACTTC.

V gene TRBV9 combines with J gene TRBJ1-1; D call uncertain. V was trimmed by 3 bases and J by 4 bases, leaving 16 bases between them. CDR1 is SGDLS and CDR2 is YYNGEE in the germline V gene. The length of the CDR3 is 15 residues. The CDR3 DNA reads as TGTGCCAGCAGCGCGGGGAATCTTGGACCCACTGAAGCTTTCTTT. Protein: CASSAGNLGPTEAFF.

This rearrangement joins TRBV2 to TRBJ2-7; D may be TRBD2 (6 bases). This CDR3 has 13 amino acids. CDR1 and CDR2 from the germline V gene are SNHLY and FYNNEI. V lost 2 bases and J 6 bases, leaving 11 bases between the germline ends. The CDR3 DNA sequence: TGTGCCAGCAGTGAACAGGGAGGTAGCGAGCAGTACTTC. It specifies CASSEQGGSEQYF.

V usage is TRBV4-1 and J usage is TRBJ2-7, with TRBD2 matching 10 bases. Trimming removed 6 bases from V and 4 bases from J; junction bases left unmatched: 9. The germline V gene encodes CDR1 MGHRA and CDR2 YSYEKL. CDR3 size: 15 residues. In DNA, the CDR3 is TGCGCCAGCAGTCCAGTGGGGACTAGCGCGTACGAGCAGTACTTC. This codes for CASSPVGTSAYEQYF.

As DNA, the CDR3 is TGTGCCACCAGCAGAGGGGAGGCGACAGGGGAAAATGAGCAGTTCTTC. It translates to CATSRGEATGENEQFF. V and J are TRBV15 and TRBJ2-1; 8 bases are shared with TRBD1. The V gene's germline CDR1 is LNHNV and CDR2 YYDKDF (reference sequence). The CDR3 covers 16 residues. J gave up 7 bases and V 1 base, and 9 bases lay outside the gene matches.

Only one count was recorded for this clone. This chain's CDR3 is CASSPLAGSYNEQFF. Written as DNA, the CDR3 is TGTGCCAGCAGTCCTCTAGCGGGATCCTACAATGAGCAGTTCTTC. V gene TRBV27 combines with J gene TRBJ2-1; TRBD2 matches 9 bases. The germline CDR1 and CDR2 sequences are MNHEY and SMNVEV (reference sequence). Unmatched junction bases numbered 3, after V lost 5 bases and J lost 1 base. The CDR3 sequence is 15 residues long.

J is TRBJ2-7 and V is TRBV27, with 11 bases lining up with TRBD2. Germline V gene sequence: CDR1 MNHEY, CDR2 SMNVEV (reference sequence). The CDR3 spans 15 residues. V was clipped by 4 bases and J by 1 base; unmatched bases: 3. The CDR3 loop reads CASSWIAGGSYEQYF. The CDR3 DNA sequence: TGTGCCAGCAGTTGGATAGCGGGAGGGTCCTACGAGCAGTACTTC.

This rearrangement joins TRBV7-9 to TRBJ2-1; TRBD1 is a possible D gene (6 bases). The germline CDR1 and CDR2 sequences are SEHNR and FQNEAQ (reference sequence). Trimming took 2 bases from V and 6 from J, leaving 8 bases between them. The CDR3 spans 13 residues. The CDR3 DNA sequence: TGTGCCAGCAGCTTATCAGGGGCCAATGAGCAGTTCTTC. It is translated as CASSLSGANEQFF.

Details on this clone: Other DNA sequences in this sample translate to the same CDR3. J is TRBJ2-3 and V is TRBV5-1, with 9 bases lining up with TRBD1. The CDR3 is made up of 15 amino acids. Germline loops: CDR1 SGHRS, CDR2 YFSETQ. V trimming: 2 bases; J trimming: 3 bases; junction bases outside the gene matches: 4. This CDR3 is CASSLRGQGTDTQYF. For the CDR3, the DNA is TGCGCCAGCAGCTTAAGGGGACAGGGAACAGATACGCAGTATTTT. The complete variable domain, with remaining parts taken from reference TRBV5-1 and TRBJ2-3, reads KAGVTQTPRYLIKTRGQQVTLSCSPISGHRSVSWYQQTPGQGLQFLFEYFSETQRNKGNFPGRFSGRQFSNSRSEMNVSTLELGDSALYLCASSLRGQGTDTQYFGPGTRLTVL.

V gene TRBV9 combines with J gene TRBJ2-1, with 8 bases that match TRBD2. The CDR3 totals 13 residues. V lost 1 base, J lost 15 bases, and 9 bases stayed unmatched. CDR1 and CDR2 from the germline V gene are SGDLS and YYNGEE. CDR3 sequence reads: CASSVYLERERFF. In DNA form, the CDR3 reads TGTGCCAGCAGCGTATATCTCGAGCGGGAGAGGTTCTTC.

The rearrangement uses TRBV7-9 and TRBJ2-7, with D possibly matching TRBD2 (5 bases). The CDR3 has 14 residues. Germline V lookup: CDR1 SEHNR, CDR2 FQNEAQ (reference sequence). V lost 5 bases and J lost 4, with 15 bases in between. Here the CDR3 reads CASSPTAGPYEQYF. In DNA, the CDR3 is TGTGCCAGCAGCCCAACTGCGGGCCCATACGAGCAGTACTTC.

Worth noting for this clone: One end of the junction varies from germline; a read error may be responsible. The rearrangement links TRBV4-3 to TRBJ1-2; no reliable D call. CDR1 and CDR2 (germline): LGHNA, YSLEER. The CDR3 has 15 amino acids. Written as DNA, the CDR3 is TGCGCCAGCAGCCAAGATGGAAGGCAGGCCCAAGGTAAAGTCTTC. This sequence encodes CASSQDGRQAQGKVF.

The gene calls are TRBV19 and TRBJ2-1, with a weak D call TRBD1 (5 bases). The V and J ends lost 5 bases and 5 bases respectively, with 13 bases between them. This CDR3 comprises 14 residues. The germline V gene encodes CDR1 LNHDA and CDR2 SQIVND (reference sequence). The chain's CDR3 is CASSGLGRDNEQFF. CDR3 in DNA: TGTGCCAGTAGTGGGTTGGGCAGGGACAATGAGCAGTTCTTC.

The V and J genes are TRBV7-6 and TRBJ2-7; D gene ambiguous. The CDR3 is 14 residues long. In germline, CDR1 is SGHVS, CDR2 FNYEAQ. V was cut by 3 bases and J by 0 bases, with 9 bases left in between. This CDR3 is CASSFLTDSYEQYF. The DNA of the CDR3 is TGTGCCAGCAGCTTCCTAACTGACTCCTACGAGCAGTACTTC.

The chain is built from TRBV7-9 and TRBJ2-7; D is uncertain. The V gene's germline CDR1 is SEHNR and CDR2 FQNEAQ (reference sequence). Trimming took 7 bases from V and 3 from J, leaving 7 bases between them. CDR3 length: 11 residues. CDR3 amino acids: CASTSYYEQYF. CDR3 nucleotides: TGTGCCAGCACCTCTTACTACGAGCAGTACTTC.

The chain links TRBV27 to TRBJ1-2, with a tentative D call TRBD1 (6 bases). Between the trimmed V and J ends, which lost 3 bases and 7 bases, there was a span of 15 bases. The CDR3 length is 14 residues. Per the germline V gene, CDR1 is MNHEY and CDR2 is SMNVEV (reference sequence). The CDR3 DNA reads TGTGCCAGCAGTTTCAGGGGTTCGGGACGTGGCTACACCTTC. It codes for CASSFRGSGRGYTF.

As regards this clone: Other nucleotide sequences from this sample produce the same CDR3. The chain couples TRBV15 to TRBJ2-1; the D is unclear. The germline V and J ends were trimmed by 0 bases and 1 base, with 4 bases remaining between them. The CDR3 is 14 residues long. CDR1 is LNHNV and CDR2 is YYDKDF in the germline V gene (reference sequence). In DNA form, the CDR3 reads TGTGCCACCAGCAGAGATCGATCCTACAATGAGCAGTTCTTC. Its translation is CATSRDRSYNEQFF.

The chain joins TRBV6-6 to TRBJ1-3; no firm D call. The CDR3 is 15 amino acids. CDR1 is MNHNY and CDR2 is SVGAGI in the germline V gene (reference sequence). V shed 0 bases and J shed 4 bases, with 10 bases lying between them. CDR3 in amino acids: CASSYSPGSGNTIYF. CDR3 bases: TGTGCCAGCAGTTACTCTCCGGGATCCGGAAACACCATATATTTT.

The rearrangement links TRBV7-6 to TRBJ2-3; D gene ambiguous. The germline V gene encodes CDR1 SGHVS and CDR2 FNYEAQ. V was pared by 3 bases and J by 4 bases, with 8 bases between. The CDR3 runs to 13 residues. CDR3 in amino acids: CASSFGEADTQYF. The CDR3 coding sequence is TGTGCCAGCAGCTTTGGTGAGGCAGATACGCAGTATTTT. The variable domain in full, completed from reference TRBV7-6 and TRBJ2-3, reads GAGVSQSPRYKVTKRGQDVALRCDPISGHVSLYWYRQALGQGPEFLTYFNYEAQQDKSGLPNDRFSAERPEGSISTLTIQRTEQRDSAMYRCASSFGEADTQYFGPGTRLTVL.

This rearrangement joins TRBV29-1 to TRBJ2-1; D unclear. This CDR3 spans 13 amino acids. The germline gives CDR1 SQVTM, CDR2 ANQGSEA. V was shortened by 1 base and J by 7 bases, with 11 bases between the two germline ends. The CDR3 sequence: CSVEVSTVNEQFF. The DNA for the CDR3 is TGCAGCGTTGAAGTTTCGACGGTAAATGAGCAGTTCTTC.

This rearrangement joins TRBV28 to TRBJ2-3; the D gene is possibly TRBD2 (5 bases). The CDR3 spans 16 residues. The germline gives CDR1 MDHEN, CDR2 SYDVKM. The V and J ends lost 5 bases and 0 bases respectively, with 15 bases between them. For the CDR3, the DNA is TGTGCCAGCAGTGCGGGTCAAATGACTAGCACAGATACGCAGTATTTT. It encodes CASSAGQMTSTDTQYF. Complete variable domain (other parts from reference TRBV28 and TRBJ2-3): DVKVTQSSRYLVKRTGEKVFLECVQDMDHENMFWYRQDPGLGLRLIYFSYDVKMKEKGDIPEGYSVSREKKERFSLILESASTNQTSMYLCASSAGQMTSTDTQYFGPGTRLTVL.

In the case of this clone: One end of the junction fails to match germline, which may point to a read error. J is TRBJ1-5 and V is TRBV11-2, with unresolved D. The CDR3 extends over 14 amino acids. Germline values: CDR1 SGHAT, CDR2 FQNNGV. Here the CDR3 reads CVSSLDGSNQPQHF. The CDR3 DNA follows: TGTGTCAGCAGCTTAGACGGTAGCAATCAGCCCCAGCATTTT.

The gene calls are TRBV7-9 and TRBJ1-3; TRBD1 might be the D (6 bases). The CDR3 contains 16 residues. The V end lost 6 bases, the J end lost 8 bases, and 23 bases lay between the germline ends. Germline values: CDR1 SEHNR, CDR2 FQNEAQ (reference sequence). The CDR3 DNA reads TGTGCCAGCAGAGATGCCGAACCGGGACACGAAGACACCATATATTTT. It translates to CASRDAEPGHEDTIYF.

The chain recombines TRBV29-1 with TRBJ2-7, with 8 bases fitting TRBD1. Germline CDR1 reads SQVTM; CDR2 reads ANQGSEA. This CDR3 region has 14 residues. The J segment lost 4 bases and the V segment lost 0 bases, leaving 5 bases of the junction unmatched. The chain's CDR3 is CSVEETGAEYEQYF. As DNA, the CDR3 is TGCAGCGTTGAAGAGACAGGGGCAGAGTACGAGCAGTACTTC.

The chain has TRBV5-5 and TRBJ2-1; 7 nucleotides match TRBD2. Germline V CDR1 and CDR2: SGHKS, YYEKEE (reference sequence). The trim removed 1 base at V and 2 bases at J, leaving 12 bases unmatched. This CDR3 contains 18 residues. The CDR3 DNA reads as TGTGCCAGCAGCTTGTTTGTTTCCGCGGGAGTCGCCTACAATGAGCAGTTCTTC. Protein: CASSLFVSAGVAYNEQFF.

The genes are TRBV6-5 and TRBJ1-1, with 11 bases that match TRBD1. The CDR3 extends over 14 amino acids. Germline V gene sequence: CDR1 MNHEY, CDR2 SVGAGI. Trimming cost V 5 bases and J 5 bases; bases outside gene matches: 4. CDR3 bases: TGTGCCAGCAGTCCCGGGACAGGGGGAACTGAAGCTTTCTTT. Translated, it gives CASSPGTGGTEAFF.

The rearrangement joins TRBV6-1 to TRBJ2-3; D might be TRBD2 (5 bases). This CDR3 is 15 amino acids long. V was clipped by 1 base and J by 2 bases, with 10 bases between them. Looked up from germline, CDR1 is MNHNS and CDR2 is SASEGT. CDR3 nucleotide sequence: TGTGCCAGCAGTGAAGAGGAGACTATCACAGATACGCAGTATTTT. Amino acid sequence: CASSEEETITDTQYF.